This is a list of T cell receptor beta chains from one sample in a study of T cell repertoires in cytomegalovirus infection. TCRdb re-called the reads with MiXCR, one entry per CDR3 protein. The sample contains roughly 80,000 distinct CDR3 sequences, roughly 40% of which appear only once. Antigens for these TCRs are unknown. The sample was CD8+ T cells from cultured PBMCs, taken from culture after CMV antigen stimulation. The receptors originated from a human donor in good health (CMV status not recorded). Some clones in this sample may be carry-over from other donors' samples. The conserved cysteine and the conserved F or W are not part of the CDR3 here. Fields, in order: V gene, D gene, CDR3 protein. D genes are given only for firm matches.

>TRBV20-1|-
SARDPLEVLDTQY
>TRBV7-6|-
ASSRKAINEQF
>TRBV5-6|TRBD1
ASSSTGYSYEQY
>TRBV6-6|-
ASSYSTVNYGYT
>TRBV20-1|TRBD2
SARGLAGGHEQY
>TRBV7-8|TRBD1
ASSRGTGGGIGTNSPLH
>TRBV5-1|TRBD2
ATTSSGGYNEQF
>TRBV7-9|TRBD1
ASTSYVRDRHQETQY
>TRBV7-8|TRBD2
ASSLGLAGTRDLETQY
>TRBV27|-
ASSPSGANVLT
>TRBV19|-
ASSSPTWGAEGDTQY
>TRBV7-3|-
ASSHYGSPGDTEAF
>TRBV27|-
ASSFEGRQETQY
>TRBV19|TRBD1
ASAAGQAYYEQY